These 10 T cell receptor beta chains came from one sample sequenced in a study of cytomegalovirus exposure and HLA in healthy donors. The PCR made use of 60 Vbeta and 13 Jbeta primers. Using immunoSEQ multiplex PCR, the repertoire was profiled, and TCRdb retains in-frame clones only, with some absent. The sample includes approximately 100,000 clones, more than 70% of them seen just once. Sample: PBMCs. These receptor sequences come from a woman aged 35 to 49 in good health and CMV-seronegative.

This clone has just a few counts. CDR3 DNA sequence: TGTGCCAGCTCCGGGGGGCTGAACACCGGGGAGCTGTTTTTT. Protein product: CASSGGLNTGELFF. V usage is TRBV18 and J usage is TRBJ2-2; D may be TRBD2 (7 bases). V was cut by 6 bases and J by 1 base, with 9 bases left in between. Germline loops: CDR1 KGHSH, CDR2 LQKENI. The CDR3 spans 14 residues.

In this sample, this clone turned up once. Written as DNA, the CDR3 is TGTGCCAGCAGCTTAGCGCTCAGCACCGGGGAGCTGTTTTTT. Encoded protein: CASSLALSTGELFF. The chain employs TRBV7-9 and TRBJ2-2; no firm D call. The CDR3 runs to 14 residues. The germline V and J ends were trimmed by 0 bases and 4 bases, with 6 bases remaining between them. The V gene's germline CDR1 is SEHNR and CDR2 FQNEAQ (reference sequence).

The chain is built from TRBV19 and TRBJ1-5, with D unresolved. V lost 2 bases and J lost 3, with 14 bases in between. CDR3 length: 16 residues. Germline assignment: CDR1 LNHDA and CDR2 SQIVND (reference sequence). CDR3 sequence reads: CASSIMETTFNQPQHF. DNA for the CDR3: TGTGCCAGTAGTATAATGGAGACGACCTTCAATCAGCCCCAGCATTTT.

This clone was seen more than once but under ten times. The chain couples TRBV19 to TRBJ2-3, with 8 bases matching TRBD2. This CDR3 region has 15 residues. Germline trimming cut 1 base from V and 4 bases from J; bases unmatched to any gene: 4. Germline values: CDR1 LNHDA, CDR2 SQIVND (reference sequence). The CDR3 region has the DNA TGTGCCAGTAGTATAGTGGCGGGGGGACCAGATACGCAGTATTTT. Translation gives CASSIVAGGPDTQYF. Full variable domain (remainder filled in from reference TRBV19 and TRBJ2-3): DGGITQSPKYLFRKEGQNVTLSCEQNLNHDAMYWYRQDPGQGLRLIYYSQIVNDFQKGDIAEGYSVSREKKESFPLTVTSAQKNPTAFYLCASSIVAGGPDTQYFGPGTRLTVL.

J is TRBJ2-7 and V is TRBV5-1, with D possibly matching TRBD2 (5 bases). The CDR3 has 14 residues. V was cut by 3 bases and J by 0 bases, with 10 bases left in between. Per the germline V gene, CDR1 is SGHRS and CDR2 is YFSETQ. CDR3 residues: CASSWRTASYEQYF. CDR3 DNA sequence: TGCGCCAGCAGCTGGAGGACGGCCTCCTACGAGCAGTACTTC.

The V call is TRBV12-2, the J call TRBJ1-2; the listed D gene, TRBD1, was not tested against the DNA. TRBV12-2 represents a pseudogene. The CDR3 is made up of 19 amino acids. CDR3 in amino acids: CASRFRPRQGAESNYGYTF. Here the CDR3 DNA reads TGTGCAAGTCGCTTCCGCCCACGACAGGGGGCTGAATCTAACTATGGCTACACCTTC.

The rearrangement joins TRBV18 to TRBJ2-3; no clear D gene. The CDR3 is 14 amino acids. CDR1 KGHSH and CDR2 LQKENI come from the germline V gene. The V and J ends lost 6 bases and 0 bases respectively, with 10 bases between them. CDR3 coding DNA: TGTGCCAGCTCGCAGGCTACTAGCACAGATACGCAGTATTTT. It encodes CASSQATSTDTQYF. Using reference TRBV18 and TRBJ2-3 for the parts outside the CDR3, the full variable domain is NAGVMQNPRHLVRRRGQEARLRCSPMKGHSHVYWYRQLPEEGLKFMVYLQKENIIDESGMPKERFSAEFPKEGPSILRIQQVVRGDSAAYFCASSQATSTDTQYFGPGTRLTVL.

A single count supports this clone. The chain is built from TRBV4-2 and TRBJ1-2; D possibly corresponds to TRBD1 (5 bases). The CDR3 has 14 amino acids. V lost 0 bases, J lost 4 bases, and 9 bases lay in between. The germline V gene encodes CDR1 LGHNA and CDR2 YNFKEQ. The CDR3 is CASSQDRDGYGYTF. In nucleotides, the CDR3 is TGTGCCAGCAGCCAAGACAGGGATGGCTATGGCTACACCTTC.

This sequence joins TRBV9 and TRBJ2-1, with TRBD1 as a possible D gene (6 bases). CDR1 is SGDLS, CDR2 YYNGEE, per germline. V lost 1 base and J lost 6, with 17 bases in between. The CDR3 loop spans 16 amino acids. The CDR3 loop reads CASSVRGQFSGNEQFF. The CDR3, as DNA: TGTGCCAGCAGCGTAAGGGGACAATTTTCGGGCAATGAGCAGTTCTTC.

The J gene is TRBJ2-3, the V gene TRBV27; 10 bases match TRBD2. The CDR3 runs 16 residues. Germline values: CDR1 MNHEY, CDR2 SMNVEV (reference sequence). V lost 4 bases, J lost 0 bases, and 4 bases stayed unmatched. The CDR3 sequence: CASSSLAGVSTDTQYF. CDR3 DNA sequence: TGTGCCAGCAGTTCCCTAGCGGGGGTTAGCACAGATACGCAGTATTTT.